The 4 T cell receptor beta chains presented below share a single source sample, sequenced in a study of T cells after posttransplantation cyclophosphamide. Libraries were prepared by immunoSEQ multiplex PCR; TCRdb keeps only in-frame clonotypes and omits some of them. The sample shows 44,000 or so clones, no singletons; the ten largest hold 2.2%. The sequencing input was PBMCs. The receptors originated from a man aged 35 to 55 in good health, CMV-negative, and a related stem cell transplant donor.

This clone was seen ten or more times. The chain employs TRBV7-3 and TRBJ2-1, with 14 bases fitting TRBD2. With 5 bases clipped from V and 5 bases from J, the junction kept 8 bases outside the gene matches. Per the germline V gene, CDR1 is SGHTA and CDR2 is FQGTGA. This CDR3 contains 17 residues. The CDR3 DNA reads as TGTGCCAGCAGCCCGACTAGCGGGAGGGGAGTAAACAATGAGCAGTTCTTC. Translated: CASSPTSGRGVNNEQFF.

In this sample, this clone turned up many times. The rearrangement links TRBV11-2 to TRBJ2-5; 7 bases map to TRBD2. The V gene end was trimmed by 2 bases and the J gene end by 5 bases; junction bases not matched to a gene: 8. Germline assignment: CDR1 SGHAT and CDR2 FQNNGV. The CDR3 consists of 15 residues. CDR3 in amino acids: CASSLRGSDVETQYF. DNA for the CDR3: TGTGCCAGCAGCTTACGCGGGAGTGACGTGGAGACCCAGTACTTC.

This clone was seen many times. The J gene is TRBJ2-3, the V gene TRBV7-3, with TRBD2 matching over 11 bases. The CDR3 contains 19 residues. Trimming took 2 bases from V and 7 from J; bases not matched to a gene: 17. The germline V gene encodes CDR1 SGHTA and CDR2 FQGTGA. CDR3 protein: CASSLVPQGLAARSNTQYF. The CDR3 DNA is TGTGCCAGCAGCTTAGTCCCCCAGGGACTAGCGGCACGATCTAATACGCAGTATTTT.

This clone appeared a few times. This same CDR3 is encoded by further DNA sequences in the sample. The chain joins TRBV5-6 to TRBJ2-3; D is perhaps TRBD1 (5 bases). This CDR3 is 13 amino acids long. With 4 bases removed from V and 5 bases from J, the gap between germline ends came to 11 bases. Germline V lookup: CDR1 SGHDT, CDR2 YYEEEE. The CDR3 DNA is TGTGCCAGCAGCCGGGCAGGGAAAGATACGCAGTATTTT. This translates into CASSRAGKDTQYF.